A single sample is the source of the 21 T cell receptor beta chains below, sequenced in a study of T cells in Graves' hyperthyroidism and ophthalmopathy. Template material for amplifying TCR beta CDR3 regions consisted of RNA transcripts. RT-PCR in the first round (using the HTBI primer set) targeted the TCR CDR3. TCRdb fed the multiplex PCR reads into MiXCR, producing one record per CDR3 protein. The table shows hundreds of thousands of distinct CDR3 sequences, with 14% occurring only once. Sequenced input: blood. These receptors were obtained from a woman aged 18-29 years with Graves' hyperthyroidism.

This clonotype appeared many times. The chain combines TRBV10-3 with TRBJ1-1; D is perhaps TRBD1 (5 bases). The germline CDR1 and CDR2 sequences are ENHRY and SYGVKD. V gave up 2 bases and J gave up 0 bases, with 7 bases separating them. This CDR3 has 14 amino acids. The CDR3 DNA follows: TGTGCCATCAGTGAGCAGGGAATGAACACTGAAGCTTTCTTT. This encodes CAISEQGMNTEAFF.

The V call is TRBV5-6, the J call TRBJ1-4; 8 nucleotides agree with TRBD1. The V gene's germline CDR1 is SGHDT and CDR2 YYEEEE. The CDR3 contains 13 residues. The V gene end was trimmed by 4 bases and the J gene end by 6 bases; junction bases not matched to a gene: 2. CDR3 coding DNA: TGTGCCAGCAGCCCGACAGGGGATGAAAAACTGTTTTTT. It yields the protein CASSPTGDEKLFF.

The table lists this clonotype with many counts. The gene calls are TRBV6-1 and TRBJ2-1; tentative D call: TRBD2 (5 bases). Trimming cost V 6 bases and J 8 bases, with 11 bases left between them. Germline CDR1 MNHNS, CDR2 SASEGT. The CDR3 has 12 amino acids. The CDR3 DNA follows: TGTGCCAGCAGCCCCGGGGTGTATGAGCAGTTCTTC. It encodes CASSPGVYEQFF.

The J gene is TRBJ2-3, the V gene TRBV9, with TRBD2 as a possible D gene (6 bases). Trimming pared 4 bases from V and 3 bases from J, leaving 21 bases between. The CDR3 sequence is 17 residues long. Germline values: CDR1 SGDLS, CDR2 YYNGEE. The CDR3 region has the DNA TGTGCCAGCAGCCCTCCCCCGCGGCGGGATACGACAGATACGCAGTATTTT. It encodes CASSPPPRRDTTDTQYF.

This clonotype turned up a few times. The V gene is TRBV15, the J gene TRBJ1-2; possibly TRBD1 for D (5 bases). V was clipped by 5 bases and J by 3 bases, with 10 bases between them. Germline loops: CDR1 LNHNV, CDR2 YYDKDF (reference sequence). The CDR3 loop spans 13 amino acids. CDR3: CATSEGRDYGYTF. In DNA form, the CDR3 reads TGTGCCACCAGCGAGGGCAGGGACTATGGCTACACCTTC.

Ten or more counts support this clonotype. J is TRBJ2-7 and V is TRBV7-2; D is unclear. Germline V CDR1 and CDR2: SGHTA, FQGNSA. This CDR3 has 14 residues. V was pared by 3 bases and J by 7 bases, with 16 bases between. The CDR3, as DNA: TGTGCCAGCAGCTTCCTCTCGACACCCTGGGAGCAGTACTTC. This gives the protein CASSFLSTPWEQYF.

V and J are TRBV12-3 or TRBV12-4 and TRBJ2-5, with a possible D match to TRBD1 (6 bases). The CDR3 is 13 amino acids. The ends were cut back, 5 bases at V and 5 bases at J, with 12 bases in the middle. CDR3 nucleotides: TGTGCCAGCAGTCGGACAGCCTGGGAGACCCAGTACTTC. Amino acid sequence: CASSRTAWETQYF.

Ten or more counts support this clonotype. V usage is TRBV4-2 and J usage is TRBJ2-3; TRBD1 is a possible D gene (5 bases). The CDR3 sequence is 15 residues long. The germline CDR1 and CDR2 sequences are LGHNA and YNFKEQ. Trimming removed 1 base from V and 2 bases from J, with 10 bases in between. The CDR3 protein is CASSQGGVYTDTQYF. The CDR3 DNA sequence: TGTGCCAGCAGCCAAGGGGGCGTCTACACAGATACGCAGTATTTT.

In its sample, this clonotype was seen many times. V gene TRBV7-9 combines with J gene TRBJ2-7; D is perhaps TRBD1 (6 bases). V was shortened by 5 bases and J by 4 bases, with 9 bases between the two germline ends. The CDR3 is 12 amino acids. Germline V CDR1 and CDR2: SEHNR, FQNEAQ (reference sequence). CDR3 amino acids: CASSGRGYEQYF. In DNA form, the CDR3 reads TGTGCCAGCAGCGGCAGGGGTTACGAGCAGTACTTC.

This clonotype has a count of ten or more. Compared with germline, one end of the junction differs, possibly owing to a read error. The chain has TRBV9 and TRBJ2-3; 8 bases are a match to TRBD1. Germline values: CDR1 SGDLS, CDR2 YYNGEE. This CDR3 region has 16 residues. CDR3 sequence reads: CASSVEAGGNTGTQYF. As DNA, the CDR3 is TGTGCCAGCAGCGTAGAGGCAGGGGGCAACACAGGTACGCAGTATTTT. The entire variable domain, with the rest obtained from reference TRBV9 and TRBJ2-3, is as follows: DSGVTQTPKHLITATGQRVTLRCSPRSGDLSVYWYQQSLDQGLQFLIQYYNGEERAKGNILERFSAQQFPDLHSELNLSSLELGDSALYFCASSVEAGGNTGTQYFGPGTRLTVL.

A remark on this clonotype: A much larger clone differs from this one at a single base, so this may be a read error. The chain has TRBV20-1 and TRBJ2-7; tentatively, D is TRBD2 (7 bases). The CDR3 covers 16 residues. Germline V gives CDR1 DFQATT, CDR2 SNEGSKA (reference sequence). V was cut by 4 bases and J by 7 bases, with 26 bases left in between. This chain's CDR3 is CSAISGGGRAKNEQYF. CDR3 nucleotides: TGCAGTGCTATCTCCGGGGGCGGGAGAGCGAAAAATGAGCAGTACTTC.

Turning to this clonotype: The junction departs from the called germline gene at one end, perhaps through a read error. The chain links TRBV28 to TRBJ2-7; D may be TRBD1 (5 bases). Germline V gives CDR1 MDHEN, CDR2 SYDVKM. The CDR3 has 13 amino acids. The CDR3 loop is CANSLFDKGEQYF. In nucleotides, the CDR3 is TGTGCCAACAGTTTATTTGACAAGGGGGAGCAGTACTTC. The full variable domain, with the rest looked up from reference TRBV28 and TRBJ2-7, is DVKVTQSSRYLVKRTGEKVFLECVQDMDHENMFWYRQDPGLGLRLIYFSYDVKMKEKGDIPEGYSVSREKKERFSLILESASTNQTSMYLCANSLFDKGEQYFGPGTRLTVT.

This clonotype has ten or more counts. The chain employs TRBV5-1 and TRBJ2-2, with TRBD1 matching over 8 bases. The CDR3 runs 15 residues. CDR1 and CDR2 (germline): SGHRS, YFSETQ. J lost 1 base, V lost 7 bases, and 6 bases had no gene match. The CDR3 region has the DNA TGCGCCAGCGGACAGGGATTAGAGAACACCGGGGAGCTGTTTTTT. Its protein is CASGQGLENTGELFF.

This clonotype was observed a handful of times. The rearrangement links TRBV11-1 to TRBJ1-5; 8 bases are shared with TRBD1. Per germline, CDR1 SGHAT and CDR2 FQDESV (reference sequence). The CDR3 covers 15 residues. The trim removed 2 bases at V and 6 bases at J, leaving 6 bases unmatched. CDR3 sequence (DNA): TGTGCCAGCAGCTTATACCAGGGGGCCCGTCAGCCCCAGCATTTT. It specifies CASSLYQGARQPQHF.

This rearrangement joins TRBV6-2 or TRBV6-3 to TRBJ2-7; maybe TRBD1 (6 bases). Germline V lookup: CDR1 MNHEY, CDR2 SVGEGT. The CDR3 sequence is 14 residues long. V was trimmed by 6 bases and J by 3 bases, leaving 15 bases between them. CDR3 region: CASSQTQGIYEQYF. The CDR3 nucleotides read TGTGCCAGCAGCCAGACCCAGGGGATCTACGAGCAGTACTTC.

There are a few counts of this clonotype. J is TRBJ2-7 and V is TRBV20-1, with D hard to call. This CDR3 contains 15 residues. In germline, CDR1 is DFQATT, CDR2 SNEGSKA (reference sequence). The germline V and J ends were trimmed by 3 bases and 0 bases, with 15 bases remaining between them. DNA of the CDR3: TGCAGTGCTAGGGGAAAGGAGTGGAGCTCCTACGAGCAGTACTTC. This sequence encodes CSARGKEWSSYEQYF.

The table lists this clonotype with many counts. The chain carries TRBV24-1 and TRBJ2-3; 7 positions match TRBD2. Germline loops: CDR1 KGHDR, CDR2 SFDVKD. J lost 0 bases, V lost 10 bases, and 6 bases had no gene match. The CDR3 extends over 14 amino acids. The CDR3 reads CATSKAGSTDTQYF. The CDR3 DNA sequence: TGTGCCACTTCGAAAGCGGGAAGCACAGATACGCAGTATTTT.

V gene TRBV27 combines with J gene TRBJ2-7, with 7 nucleotides matching TRBD1. V trimming: 2 bases; J trimming: 5 bases; junction bases outside the gene matches: 6. The length of the CDR3 is 14 residues. Germline V gene sequence: CDR1 MNHEY, CDR2 SMNVEV (reference sequence). CDR3 amino acids: CASSLKGAFHEQYF. The CDR3 bases are TGTGCCAGCAGTTTAAAGGGGGCTTTCCACGAGCAGTACTTC.

This clonotype has a count of ten or more. The chain carries TRBV11-3 and TRBJ2-2; no firm D call. This CDR3 is built from 14 residues. Germline lookup yields CDR1 SGHNT and CDR2 YENEEA. The V end was cut by 5 bases, the J end by 1 base, with 8 bases between. Here the CDR3 reads CASSKTVNTGELFF. The CDR3 nucleotides read TGTGCCAGCAGCAAAACGGTGAACACCGGGGAGCTGTTTTTT.

This clonotype occurred many times. The V call is TRBV5-1, the J call TRBJ2-7; no firm D call. CDR1 SGHRS and CDR2 YFSETQ come from the germline V gene. Deletions cut 0 bases from V and 3 bases from J, with 13 bases between. The CDR3 sequence is 15 residues long. The CDR3 bases are TGCGCCAGCAGCTTGGCCCTTGGGCGTGACTACGAGCAGTACTTC. Its protein is CASSLALGRDYEQYF.

The chain links TRBV2 to TRBJ2-3; D is possibly TRBD2 (5 bases). This CDR3 has 16 residues. V dropped 4 bases and J dropped 2 bases, with 16 bases sitting between them. Germline CDR1 is SNHLY and CDR2 is FYNNEI. The CDR3 reads CASSVSSTGLTDTQYF. The CDR3 region has the DNA TGTGCCAGCAGTGTTAGCAGCACCGGACTCACAGATACGCAGTATTTT.